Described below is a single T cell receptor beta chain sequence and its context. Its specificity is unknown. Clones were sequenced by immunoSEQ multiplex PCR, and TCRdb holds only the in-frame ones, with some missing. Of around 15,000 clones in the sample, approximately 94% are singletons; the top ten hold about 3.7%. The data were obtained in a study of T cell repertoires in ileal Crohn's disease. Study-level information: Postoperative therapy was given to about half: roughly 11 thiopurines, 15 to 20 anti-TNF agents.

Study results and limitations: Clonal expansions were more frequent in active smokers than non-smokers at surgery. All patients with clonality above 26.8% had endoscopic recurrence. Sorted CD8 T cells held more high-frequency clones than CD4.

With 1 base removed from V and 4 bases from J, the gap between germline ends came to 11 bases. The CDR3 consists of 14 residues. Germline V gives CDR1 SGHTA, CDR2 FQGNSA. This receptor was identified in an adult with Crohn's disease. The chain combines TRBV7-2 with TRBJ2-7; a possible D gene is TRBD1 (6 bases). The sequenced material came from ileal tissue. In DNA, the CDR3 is TGTGCCAGCAGCTTAGTGTGGCAGGGGTACGAGCAGTACTTC. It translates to CASSLVWQGYEQYF.